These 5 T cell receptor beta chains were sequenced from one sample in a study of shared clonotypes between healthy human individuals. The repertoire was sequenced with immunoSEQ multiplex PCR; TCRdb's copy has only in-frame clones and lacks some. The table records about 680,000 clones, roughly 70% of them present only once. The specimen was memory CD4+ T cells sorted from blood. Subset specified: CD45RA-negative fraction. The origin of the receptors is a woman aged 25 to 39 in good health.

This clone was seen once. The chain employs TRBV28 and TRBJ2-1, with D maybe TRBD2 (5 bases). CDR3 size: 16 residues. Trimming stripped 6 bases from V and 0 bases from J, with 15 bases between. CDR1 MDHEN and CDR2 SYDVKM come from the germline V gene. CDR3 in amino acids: CASRDYSGSSYNEQFF. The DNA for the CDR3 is TGTGCCAGCAGGGATTACAGCGGCAGCTCCTACAATGAGCAGTTCTTC.

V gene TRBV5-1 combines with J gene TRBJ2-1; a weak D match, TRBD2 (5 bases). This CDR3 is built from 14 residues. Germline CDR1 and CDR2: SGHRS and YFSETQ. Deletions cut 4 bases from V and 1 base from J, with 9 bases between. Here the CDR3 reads CASSEAVSYNEQFF. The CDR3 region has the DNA TGCGCCAGCAGCGAAGCGGTTTCCTACAATGAGCAGTTCTTC. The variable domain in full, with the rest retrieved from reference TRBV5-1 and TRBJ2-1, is KAGVTQTPRYLIKTRGQQVTLSCSPISGHRSVSWYQQTPGQGLQFLFEYFSETQRNKGNFPGRFSGRQFSNSRSEMNVSTLELGDSALYLCASSEAVSYNEQFFGPGTRLTVL.

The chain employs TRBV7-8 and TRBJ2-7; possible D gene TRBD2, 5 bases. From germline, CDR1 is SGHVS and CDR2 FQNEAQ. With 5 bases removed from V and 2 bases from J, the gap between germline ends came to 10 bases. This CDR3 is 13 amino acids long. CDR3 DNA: TGTGCCAGCAGCGCCTTACTAGCCTACGAGCAGTACTTC. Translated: CASSALLAYEQYF.

The CDR3 coding sequence is TGTGCCAGTGGGAGTGGATCCGAATGGCCCCAGCATTTT. It encodes CASGSGSEWPQHF. This chain connects TRBV19 to TRBJ1-5, with D unclear. V lost 8 bases, J lost 9 bases, and 17 bases lay in between. Germline values: CDR1 LNHDA, CDR2 SQIVND (reference sequence). The length of the CDR3 is 13 residues.

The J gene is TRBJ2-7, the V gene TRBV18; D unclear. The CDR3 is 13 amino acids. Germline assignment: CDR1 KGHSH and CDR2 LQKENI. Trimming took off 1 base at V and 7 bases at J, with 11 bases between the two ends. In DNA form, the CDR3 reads TGTGCCAGCTCACCACTCGAGTTGTGGGAGCAGTACTTC. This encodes CASSPLELWEQYF.